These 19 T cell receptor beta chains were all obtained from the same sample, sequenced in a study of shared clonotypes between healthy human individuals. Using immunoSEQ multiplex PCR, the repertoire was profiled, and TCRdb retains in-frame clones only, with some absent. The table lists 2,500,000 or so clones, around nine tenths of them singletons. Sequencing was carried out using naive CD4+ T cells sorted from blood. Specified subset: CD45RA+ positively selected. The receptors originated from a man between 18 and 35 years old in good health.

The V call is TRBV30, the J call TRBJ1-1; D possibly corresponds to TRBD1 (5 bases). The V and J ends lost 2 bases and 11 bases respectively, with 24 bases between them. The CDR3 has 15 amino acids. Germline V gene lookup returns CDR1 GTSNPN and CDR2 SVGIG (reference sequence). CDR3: CAWSYKEKSRVDAFF. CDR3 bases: TGTGCCTGGAGTTATAAAGAAAAGAGCAGGGTTGATGCTTTCTTT.

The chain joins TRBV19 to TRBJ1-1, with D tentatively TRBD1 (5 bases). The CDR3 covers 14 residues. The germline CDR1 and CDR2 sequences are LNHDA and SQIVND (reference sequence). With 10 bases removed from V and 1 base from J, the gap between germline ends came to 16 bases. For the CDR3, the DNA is TGTGCCACCTCTGGGGGGTTCAGGAACACTGAAGCTTTCTTT. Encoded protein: CATSGGFRNTEAFF.

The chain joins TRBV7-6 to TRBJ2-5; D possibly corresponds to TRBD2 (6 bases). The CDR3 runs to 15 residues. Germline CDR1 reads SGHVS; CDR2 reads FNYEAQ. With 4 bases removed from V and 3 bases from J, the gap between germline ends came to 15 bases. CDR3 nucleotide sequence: TGTGCCAGCAGCTCCCTTACCGGAGGGAAAGAGACCCAGTACTTC. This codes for CASSSLTGGKETQYF.

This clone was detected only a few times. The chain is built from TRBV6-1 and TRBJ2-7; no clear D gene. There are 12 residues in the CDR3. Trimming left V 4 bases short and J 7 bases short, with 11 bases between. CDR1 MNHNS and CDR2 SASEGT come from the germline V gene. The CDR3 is CASSASLGEQYF. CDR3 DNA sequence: TGTGCCAGCAGTGCCTCCCTTGGGGAGCAGTACTTC.

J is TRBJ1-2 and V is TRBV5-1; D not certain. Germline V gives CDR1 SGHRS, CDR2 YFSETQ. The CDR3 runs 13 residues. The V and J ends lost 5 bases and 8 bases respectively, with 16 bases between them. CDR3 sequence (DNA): TGCGCCAGCAGTTCGGTCGCGAGAGTAGGCTACACCTTC. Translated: CASSSVARVGYTF. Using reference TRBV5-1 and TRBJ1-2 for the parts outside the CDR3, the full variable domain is KAGVTQTPRYLIKTRGQQVTLSCSPISGHRSVSWYQQTPGQGLQFLFEYFSETQRNKGNFPGRFSGRQFSNSRSEMNVSTLELGDSALYLCASSSVARVGYTFGSGTRLTVV.

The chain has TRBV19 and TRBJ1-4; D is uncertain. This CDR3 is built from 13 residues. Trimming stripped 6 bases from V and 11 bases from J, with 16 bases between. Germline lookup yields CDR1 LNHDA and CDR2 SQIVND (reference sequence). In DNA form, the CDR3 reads TGTGCCAGTAGACAGTCGAGTAGCGGGAAACTGTTTTTT. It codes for CASRQSSSGKLFF.

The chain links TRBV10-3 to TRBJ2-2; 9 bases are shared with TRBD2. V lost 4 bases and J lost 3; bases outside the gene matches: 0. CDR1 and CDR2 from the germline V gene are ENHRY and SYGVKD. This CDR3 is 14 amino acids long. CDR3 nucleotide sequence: TGTGCCATCAGTGCTAGCGGGGACACCGGGGAGCTGTTTTTT. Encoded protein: CAISASGDTGELFF.

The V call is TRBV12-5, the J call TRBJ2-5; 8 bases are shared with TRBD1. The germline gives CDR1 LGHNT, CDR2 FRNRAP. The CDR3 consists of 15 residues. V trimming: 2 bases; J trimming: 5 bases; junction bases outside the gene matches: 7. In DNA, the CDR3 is TGTGCTAGTGGTTTGTCAGGACAGGGACGGGAGACCCAGTACTTC. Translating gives CASGLSGQGRETQYF. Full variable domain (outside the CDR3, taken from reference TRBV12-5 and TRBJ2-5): DARVTQTPRHKVTEMGQEVTMRCQPILGHNTVFWYRQTMMQGLELLAYFRNRAPLDDSGMPKDRFSAEMPDATLATLKIQPSEPRDSAVYFCASGLSGQGRETQYFGPGTRLLVL.

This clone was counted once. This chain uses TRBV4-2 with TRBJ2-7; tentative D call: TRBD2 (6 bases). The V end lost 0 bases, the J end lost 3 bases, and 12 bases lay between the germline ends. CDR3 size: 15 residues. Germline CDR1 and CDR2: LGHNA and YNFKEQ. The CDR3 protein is CASSQERGGYYEQYF. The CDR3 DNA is TGTGCCAGCAGCCAAGAGCGGGGCGGATACTACGAGCAGTACTTC.

The CDR3 coding sequence is TGTGCCAGTAGTATTTATGGGGTTTCACAGAACACTGAAGCTTTCTTT. Protein sequence: CASSIYGVSQNTEAFF. The chain is built from TRBV19 and TRBJ1-1; D is uncertain. Germline CDR1 LNHDA, CDR2 SQIVND (reference sequence). The CDR3 has 16 amino acids. V was cut by 3 bases and J by 1 base, with 15 bases left in between.

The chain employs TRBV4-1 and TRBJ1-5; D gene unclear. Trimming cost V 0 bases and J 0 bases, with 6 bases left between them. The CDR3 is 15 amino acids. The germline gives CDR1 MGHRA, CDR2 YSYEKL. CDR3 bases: TGCGCCAGCAGCCAAGATGGATATAGCAATCAGCCCCAGCATTTT. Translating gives CASSQDGYSNQPQHF.

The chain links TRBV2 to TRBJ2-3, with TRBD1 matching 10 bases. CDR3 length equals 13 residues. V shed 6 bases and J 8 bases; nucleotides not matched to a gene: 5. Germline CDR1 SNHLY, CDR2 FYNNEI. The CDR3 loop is CASSSGTGVTQYF. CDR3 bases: TGTGCCAGCAGCTCCGGGACAGGGGTTACGCAGTATTTT.

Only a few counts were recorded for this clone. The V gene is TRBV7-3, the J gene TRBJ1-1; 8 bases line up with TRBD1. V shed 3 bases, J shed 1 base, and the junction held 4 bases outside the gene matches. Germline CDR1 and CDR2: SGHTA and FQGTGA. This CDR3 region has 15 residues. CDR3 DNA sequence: TGTGCCAGCAGCTTCGGACAGGGCGGGAACACTGAAGCTTTCTTT. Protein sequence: CASSFGQGGNTEAFF.

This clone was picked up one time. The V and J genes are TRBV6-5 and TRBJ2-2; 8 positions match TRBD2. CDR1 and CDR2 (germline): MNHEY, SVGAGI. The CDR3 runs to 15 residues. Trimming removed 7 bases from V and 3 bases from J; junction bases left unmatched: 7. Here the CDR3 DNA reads TGTGCCAGCACTCTTAGCGGGACGTACACCGGGGAGCTGTTTTTT. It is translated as CASTLSGTYTGELFF.

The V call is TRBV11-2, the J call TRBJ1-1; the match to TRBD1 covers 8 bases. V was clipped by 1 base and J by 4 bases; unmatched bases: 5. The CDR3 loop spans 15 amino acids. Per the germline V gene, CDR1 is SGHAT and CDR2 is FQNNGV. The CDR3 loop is CASSLAWTGSTEAFF. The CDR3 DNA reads TGTGCCAGCAGCTTAGCCTGGACAGGGAGCACTGAAGCTTTCTTT.

In DNA, the CDR3 is TGTGCCAGCAGTACCCGGACAGTTGTTGACACCATATATTTT. Translated: CASSTRTVVDTIYF. The V gene is TRBV28, the J gene TRBJ1-3, with a tentative D call TRBD1 (6 bases). Germline CDR1 reads MDHEN; CDR2 reads SYDVKM. The CDR3 sequence is 14 residues long. V dropped 5 bases and J dropped 8 bases, with 16 bases sitting between them.

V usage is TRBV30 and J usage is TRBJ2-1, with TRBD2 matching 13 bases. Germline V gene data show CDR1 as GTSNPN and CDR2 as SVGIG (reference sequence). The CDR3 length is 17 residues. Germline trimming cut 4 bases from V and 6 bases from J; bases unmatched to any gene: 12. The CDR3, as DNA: TGTGCCTGGAAGACCTTATGGACTAGCGGGAGTGTCAATGAGCAGTTCTTC. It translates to CAWKTLWTSGSVNEQFF.

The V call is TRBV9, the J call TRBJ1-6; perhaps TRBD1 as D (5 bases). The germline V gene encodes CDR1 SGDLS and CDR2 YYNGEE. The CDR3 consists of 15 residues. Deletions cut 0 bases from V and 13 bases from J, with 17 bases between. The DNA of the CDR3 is TGTGCCAGCAGCGTAGAATCAGGGTCGCAAGCGCCCCTCCACTTT. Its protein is CASSVESGSQAPLHF.

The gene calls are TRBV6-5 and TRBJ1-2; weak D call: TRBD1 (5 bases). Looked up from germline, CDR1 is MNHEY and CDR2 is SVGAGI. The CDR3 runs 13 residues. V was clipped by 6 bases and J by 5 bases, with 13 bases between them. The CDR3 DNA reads TGTGCCAGCAGACCCGGGGGACCTTATGGCTACACCTTC. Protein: CASRPGGPYGYTF.